The subject of this entry is one T cell receptor beta chain. The data stem from a study of blood T cell repertoires in COVID-19. Background on the study: Samples came from the United States, Italy and Spain, spanning acute and convalescent COVID-19. PBMCs, B-cell-depleted T cells, or T cells provided the cDNA or gDNA that made up the material.

How the authors handled the data: Amplification of reference gene primers provided the estimated nucleated cell counts. Generated by immunoSEQ multiplex PCR, the TCRdb table keeps only in-frame clones and is missing some. V and J calls and clone size are as listed in that table; D and trimming were resolved from the DNA. The sample holds about 190,000 clones, about 88% seen once. There are 14 residues in the CDR3. The V gene's germline CDR1 is MGHRA and CDR2 YSYEKL. V gave up 2 bases and J gave up 2 bases, with 9 bases separating them. Material for sequencing was peripheral blood. This sequence was found in a young man with active or convalescent COVID-19. The rearrangement joins TRBV4-1 to TRBJ2-5; possible D gene TRBD1, 6 bases. The CDR3 region is CASSQSGQQETQYF. CDR3 in DNA: TGCGCCAGCAGCCAAAGTGGACAGCAAGAGACCCAGTACTTC.